The sequence of this TCR beta chain was determined in a study of T cells after posttransplantation cyclophosphamide. Points from the study as a whole: Tissue-infiltrating T cells from skin or gut overlapped little with blood T cells. Donor-recipient repertoire similarity was low at 1-2 months, rising over year one.

Assay used: immunoSEQ multiplex PCR; TCRdb lists only in-frame clones, some missing. The profile covers 25,000 to 30,000 clones, none occurring a single time. This clone has more than one count but fewer than ten. Its cognate antigen is unknown. This CDR3 spans 12 amino acids. V was shortened by 1 base and J by 2 bases, with 3 bases between the two germline ends. Germline V CDR1 and CDR2: SGHKS, YYEKEE (reference sequence). On the day of bone marrow donation, the related graft donor provided peripheral blood. The V gene is TRBV5-5, the J gene TRBJ1-1; D uncertain. Specimen: PBMCs. This receptor was obtained from a woman aged 60-70 years in good health, CMV-negative, and a related stem cell transplant donor. DNA for the CDR3: TGTGCCAGCAGCTTGTATAACACTGAAGCTTTCTTT. This gives the protein CASSLYNTEAFF.